These 27 T cell receptor beta chains came from one sample sequenced in a study of radiotherapy plus CTLA-4 blockade in lung cancer (dated by TCRdb to 2016 to 2019). Library construction relied on the immunoSEQ multiplex PCR assay. Imported from immuneACCESS, the table was reduced by TCRdb to in-frame sequences with V and J called. These copies leave out some clones; in studies compared against another copy, an unresolved V gene accounts for under half, and the cause of the remainder is not known. A total of roughly 50,000 clones appear in this sample, roughly 90% of them only once. The top ten clones comprise approximately 8% of the sample. This specimen was peripheral blood, taken from a patient treated with radiotherapy plus ipilimumab. The source of these receptors is a human donor with non-small cell lung cancer whose response to radiotherapy plus ipilimumab could not be evaluated.

The gene calls are TRBV14 and TRBJ1-2, with a possible D match to TRBD1 (5 bases). Trimming removed 1 base at V and 5 bases at J, with 11 bases between. Germline loops: CDR1 SGHDN, CDR2 FVKESK. The CDR3 length is 14 residues. The CDR3 loop reads CASSQAGAGYGYTF. In DNA, the CDR3 is TGTGCCAGCAGCCAAGCCGGGGCGGGGTATGGCTACACCTTC.

V gene TRBV10-3 combines with J gene TRBJ1-1, with 7 bases aligning to TRBD1. V shed 0 bases and J 0 bases; nucleotides not matched to a gene: 4. Germline CDR1 reads ENHRY; CDR2 reads SYGVKD. This CDR3 contains 16 residues. The CDR3 DNA reads as TGTGCCATCAGTGAGTCGACAGGGACCATGAACACTGAAGCTTTCTTT. Protein sequence: CAISESTGTMNTEAFF.

This clone was detected a few times. The V call is TRBV5-6, the J call TRBJ1-5, with D possibly matching TRBD1 (6 bases). The V end was cut by 1 base, the J end by 4 bases, with 12 bases between. Germline values: CDR1 SGHDT, CDR2 YYEEEE. This CDR3 has 15 amino acids. The CDR3 DNA reads TGTGCCAGCAGCTTGAGACAGGCATCAAATCAGCCCCAGCATTTT. Translating gives CASSLRQASNQPQHF. The variable domain in full, with the rest retrieved from reference TRBV5-6 and TRBJ1-5, is DAGVTQSPTHLIKTRGQQVTLRCSPKSGHDTVSWYQQALGQGPQFIFQYYEEEERQRGNFPDRFSGHQFPNYSSELNVNALLLGDSALYLCASSLRQASNQPQHFGDGTRLSIL.

The rearrangement joins TRBV29-1 to TRBJ2-1; no clear D gene. The CDR3 contains 15 residues. Looked up from germline, CDR1 is SQVTM and CDR2 is ANQGSEA. V was trimmed by 4 bases and J by 7 bases, leaving 20 bases between them. In nucleotides, the CDR3 is TGCAGCGTTGCGAATCGACCCCTTCAGGTGAATGAGCAGTTCTTC. Its protein product is CSVANRPLQVNEQFF.

V is TRBV5-1 and J is TRBJ2-3, with D perhaps matching TRBD2 (8 bases). Trimming stripped 0 bases from V and 8 bases from J, with 16 bases between. From germline, CDR1 is SGHRS and CDR2 YFSETQ. This CDR3 region has 15 residues. The chain's CDR3 is CASSLVSGRDSTQYF. The CDR3 coding sequence is TGCGCCAGCAGCTTGGTTTCCGGGAGGGACAGTACGCAGTATTTT.

This chain joins TRBV28 and TRBJ2-3; perhaps TRBD2 as D (5 bases). Trimming cost V 7 bases and J 1 base, with 6 bases left between them. Germline CDR1 is MDHEN and CDR2 is SYDVKM. There are 12 residues in the CDR3. CDR3 residues: CASNSGTDTQYF. The CDR3 DNA reads as TGTGCCAGCAATAGCGGCACAGATACGCAGTATTTT.

The rearrangement uses TRBV16 and TRBJ2-1, with TRBD2 as a possible D gene (5 bases). From germline, CDR1 is KGHSY and CDR2 FQNENV. The CDR3 is 15 amino acids. V was shortened by 1 base and J by 6 bases, with 13 bases between the two germline ends. The CDR3 nucleotides read TGTGCCAGCAGCCAATTCGCTAGCTCTCTCAATGAGCAGTTCTTC. Its protein product is CASSQFASSLNEQFF.

The rearrangement links TRBV7-6 to TRBJ2-7; 10 bases line up with TRBD1. J lost 6 bases, V lost 5 bases, and 10 bases had no gene match. Germline CDR1 and CDR2: SGHVS and FNYEAQ. CDR3 length: 15 residues. The CDR3 is CASSPTGTGAVEQYF. CDR3 in DNA: TGTGCCAGCAGCCCAACCGGGACAGGGGCTGTCGAGCAGTACTTC.

The rearrangement uses TRBV7-2 and TRBJ2-5, with 7 nucleotides matching TRBD2. V shed 1 base, J shed 4 bases, and the junction held 6 bases outside the gene matches. The V gene's germline CDR1 is SGHTA and CDR2 FQGNSA. The CDR3 loop spans 15 amino acids. CDR3 residues: CASSLGGGWGETQYF. The CDR3 DNA follows: TGTGCCAGCAGCTTAGGGGGAGGGTGGGGAGAGACCCAGTACTTC.

V usage is TRBV18 and J usage is TRBJ1-4; D is ambiguous. The V and J ends lost 5 bases and 7 bases respectively, with 20 bases between them. The CDR3 contains 16 residues. In germline, CDR1 is KGHSH, CDR2 LQKENI. CDR3 loop: CASSAARGTRGEKLFF. CDR3 coding DNA: TGTGCCAGCTCAGCTGCTCGCGGCACCCGAGGTGAAAAACTGTTTTTT.

The rearrangement links TRBV10-3 to TRBJ2-7, with a possible D match to TRBD1 (6 bases). The CDR3 extends over 13 amino acids. Germline V gene lookup returns CDR1 ENHRY and CDR2 SYGVKD. CDR3 protein: CASNRERGYEQYF. CDR3 in DNA: TGTGCAAGCAACAGGGAAAGGGGTTACGAGCAGTACTTC.

This clone was counted a single time. V usage is TRBV29-1 and J usage is TRBJ1-2; 10 positions match TRBD1. Germline lookup yields CDR1 SQVTM and CDR2 ANQGSEA. Trimming at V came to 3 bases and at J to 3 bases, leaving 10 bases not matched to a gene. The CDR3 runs to 16 residues. The CDR3 DNA reads as TGCAGCGTTGACCCTGGGACAGGGGTTGGGTACTATGGCTACACCTTC. Translated, it gives CSVDPGTGVGYYGYTF.

This chain uses TRBV5-6 with TRBJ2-7, with D unclear. The germline V gene has CDR1 SGHDT and CDR2 YYEEEE. Trimming stripped 0 bases from V and 11 bases from J, with 9 bases between. The CDR3 is 11 residues long. In nucleotides, the CDR3 is TGTGCCAGCAGCTTGGGGCCGAGGAAGTACTTC. It translates to CASSLGPRKYF.

The chain employs TRBV7-2 and TRBJ1-2; a possible D gene is TRBD1 (5 bases). The CDR3 covers 13 residues. Germline V CDR1 and CDR2: SGHTA, FQGNSA. With 5 bases removed from V and 8 bases from J, the gap between germline ends came to 15 bases. The CDR3 sequence is CASSLTVRDGYTF. For the CDR3, the DNA is TGTGCCAGCAGCCTGACAGTAAGAGACGGCTACACCTTC. Looking up the rest from reference TRBV7-2 and TRBJ1-2 gives the full variable domain: GAGVSQSPSNKVTEKGKDVELRCDPISGHTALYWYRQSLGQGLEFLIYFQGNSAPDKSGLPSDRFSAERTGGSVSTLTIQRTQQEDSAVYLCASSLTVRDGYTFGSGTRLTVV.

This sequence joins TRBV6-5 and TRBJ1-4, with 7 bases identical to TRBD1. CDR1 MNHEY and CDR2 SVGAGI come from the germline V gene. Germline trimming cut 6 bases from V and 4 bases from J; bases unmatched to any gene: 8. The CDR3 covers 15 residues. In DNA form, the CDR3 reads TGTGCCAGCAGAACAGACAGGGAGATTAATGAAAAACTGTTTTTT. Its protein is CASRTDREINEKLFF.

This chain joins TRBV7-2 and TRBJ2-3, with D maybe TRBD1 (5 bases). Germline assignment: CDR1 SGHTA and CDR2 FQGNSA. Trimming removed 2 bases at V and 7 bases at J, with 16 bases between. The CDR3 runs 15 residues. The CDR3 protein is CASSLSPQGEHTQYF. The CDR3, as DNA: TGTGCCAGCAGCTTATCGCCCCAGGGCGAGCATACGCAGTATTTT.

In this sample, this clone turned up once. The J gene is TRBJ2-1, the V gene TRBV6-1; D is uncertain. The V end lost 4 bases, the J end lost 8 bases, and 9 bases lay between the germline ends. The CDR3 consists of 12 residues. Germline assignment: CDR1 MNHNS and CDR2 SASEGT. CDR3 in amino acids: CASSVQFDEQFF. The CDR3 DNA reads as TGTGCCAGCAGTGTTCAGTTTGATGAGCAGTTCTTC.

This sequence joins TRBV7-2 and TRBJ1-2; the D gene is possibly TRBD1 (6 bases). The length of the CDR3 is 16 residues. The germline V gene has CDR1 SGHTA and CDR2 FQGNSA. V was clipped by 5 bases and J by 4 bases, with 20 bases between them. The CDR3 protein is CASSQVGGGGSYGYTF. The CDR3 region has the DNA TGTGCCAGCAGCCAAGTCGGGGGGGGCGGGAGCTATGGCTACACCTTC.

The genes are TRBV27 and TRBJ2-7; 8 nucleotides agree with TRBD1. V lost 6 bases and J lost 6; bases outside the gene matches: 10. CDR1 is MNHEY, CDR2 SMNVEV, per germline (reference sequence). This CDR3 contains 14 residues. CDR3 sequence: CASRIGTGAGEQYF. CDR3 in DNA: TGTGCCAGCAGAATTGGGACAGGCGCCGGCGAGCAGTACTTC.

The chain uses TRBV5-1 and TRBJ1-6; 7 positions agree with TRBD1. Germline V CDR1 and CDR2: SGHRS, YFSETQ. This CDR3 region has 16 residues. Trimming took 0 bases from V and 7 from J; bases not matched to a gene: 7. The CDR3 DNA reads as TGCGCCAGCAGCTTGGCCGGGACAGACGCGAATTCACCCCTCCACTTT. Its translation is CASSLAGTDANSPLHF.

The chain's CDR3 is CASSSDRGNEQFF. CDR3 nucleotides: TGTGCCAGCAGCTCCGACAGGGGCAATGAGCAGTTCTTC. V gene TRBV7-8 combines with J gene TRBJ2-1; TRBD1 matches at 8 bases. With V trimmed by 4 bases and J by 6 bases, 2 bases remained unmatched. Looked up from germline, CDR1 is SGHVS and CDR2 is FQNEAQ. CDR3 length: 13 residues.

This chain links TRBV10-3 with TRBJ1-4, with 7 bases that match TRBD1. CDR1 and CDR2 from the germline V gene are ENHRY and SYGVKD. The CDR3 loop spans 15 amino acids. V dropped 0 bases and J dropped 7; count of bases not matched to a gene: 5. CDR3 in DNA: TGTGCCATCAGTGAGTCGGGACAGTTCTCTGAAAAACTGTTTTTT. Protein sequence: CAISESGQFSEKLFF.

The chain joins TRBV11-2 to TRBJ1-5; 7 nucleotides line up with TRBD1. The germline V gene has CDR1 SGHAT and CDR2 FQNNGV. This CDR3 is built from 15 residues. Unmatched junction bases numbered 5, after V lost 3 bases and J lost 3 bases. The CDR3 region has the DNA TGTGCCAGCAGCTTGGCAGGGGGAGACAATCAGCCCCAGCATTTT. As protein: CASSLAGGDNQPQHF.

The genes are TRBV19 and TRBJ2-1; TRBD2 matches 12 bases. Germline-derived CDR1 and CDR2 are LNHDA and SQIVND (reference sequence). The CDR3 is 16 residues long. The J segment lost 4 bases and the V segment lost 4 bases, leaving 5 bases of the junction unmatched. The CDR3 protein is CASSKSSGRGYNEQFF. CDR3 DNA sequence: TGTGCCAGTAGTAAGTCTAGCGGGAGGGGTTACAATGAGCAGTTCTTC.

The chain recombines TRBV2 with TRBJ2-7; D ambiguous. Per the germline V gene, CDR1 is SNHLY and CDR2 is FYNNEI. Trimming left V 6 bases short and J 0 bases short, with 9 bases between. The length of the CDR3 is 13 residues. In DNA, the CDR3 is TGTGCCAGCAGGATACAGAGCTCCTACGAGCAGTACTTC. As protein: CASRIQSSYEQYF. Using reference TRBV2 and TRBJ2-7 for the parts outside the CDR3, the full variable domain is EPEVTQTPSHQVTQMGQEVILRCVPISNHLYFYWYRQILGQKVEFLVSFYNNEISEKSEIFDDQFSVERPDGSNFTLKIRSTKLEDSAMYFCASRIQSSYEQYFGPGTRLTVT.

This rearrangement joins TRBV6-5 to TRBJ2-2; 12 nucleotides line up with TRBD1. This CDR3 is 14 amino acids long. The germline CDR1 and CDR2 sequences are MNHEY and SVGAGI. V shed 6 bases, J shed 6 bases, and the junction held 2 bases outside the gene matches. In DNA, the CDR3 is TGTGCCAGCAGGGGACAGGGGGCCGCCGGGGAGCTGTTTTTT. Translating it yields CASRGQGAAGELFF.

The rearrangement uses TRBV6-1 and TRBJ2-1; 12 nucleotides match TRBD2. V shed 4 bases and J 10 bases; nucleotides not matched to a gene: 8. CDR3 size: 15 residues. In germline, CDR1 is MNHNS, CDR2 SASEGT. CDR3 in amino acids: CASSAPSGGEREQFF. The CDR3 coding sequence is TGTGCCAGCAGTGCCCCTAGCGGGGGGGAAAGGGAGCAGTTCTTC.